This T cell receptor beta chain was sequenced during a study of blood T cell repertoires in COVID-19. Study at large: The samples span acute and convalescent COVID-19 from the United States, Italy and Spain. Sources were T cells, B-cell-depleted T cells, or PBMCs; the material itself was cDNA or gDNA.

The method was immunoSEQ multiplex PCR; TCRdb's version includes in-frame clones alone and lacks a portion of them. Here the sample spans tens of thousands of clones, approximately 77% being singletons. CDR1 is SQVTM, CDR2 ANQGSEA, per germline. The CDR3 has 13 amino acids. Trimming removed 6 bases from V and 1 base from J; junction bases left unmatched: 5. The sequence derives from a human donor in a cohort sampled during active COVID-19. This chain links TRBV29-1 with TRBJ1-1, with 7 bases lining up with TRBD1. Sequences were obtained from peripheral blood. The CDR3: CSVRQGPNTEAFF. The CDR3 region has the DNA TGCAGCGTCCGACAGGGACCGAACACTGAAGCTTTCTTT.